This passage covers 27 T cell receptor beta chains from one sample sequenced in a study of CD8 T cells in ankylosing spondylitis. TCRdb passed the 5' RACE reads through MiXCR, listing each CDR3 protein once. The table records 200,000 to 300,000 distinct CDR3 sequences, about 24% of them present only once. Specimen: blood, either unsorted or a sorted T cell fraction (not recorded which). These receptors were obtained from a male donor with ankylosing spondylitis or in good health (not recorded which).

This clonotype was recorded a few times. The chain uses TRBV7-8 and TRBJ2-3; TRBD2 agrees at 7 bases. With 1 base clipped from V and 2 bases from J, the junction kept 6 bases outside the gene matches. CDR3 length: 16 residues. CDR1 is SGHVS, CDR2 FQNEAQ, per germline. CDR3 amino acids: CASSLVGGRATDTQYF. In DNA form, the CDR3 reads TGTGCCAGCAGCTTAGTTGGGGGGAGGGCCACAGATACGCAGTATTTT. Full variable domain (outside the CDR3, taken from reference TRBV7-8 and TRBJ2-3): GAGVSQSPRYKVAKRGQDVALRCDPISGHVSLFWYQQALGQGPEFLTYFQNEAQLDKSGLPSDRFFAERPEGSVSTLKIQRTQQEDSAVYLCASSLVGGRATDTQYFGPGTRLTVL.

This clonotype has ten or more counts. The rearrangement links TRBV5-1 to TRBJ1-2; TRBD1 agrees at 12 bases. Trimming at V came to 0 bases and at J to 8 bases, leaving 8 bases not matched to a gene. Germline V gene sequence: CDR1 SGHRS, CDR2 YFSETQ. The CDR3 is 16 amino acids. CDR3 bases: TGCGCCAGCAGCTTGGACGGGGACAGGGGGCCCTCGGGCTACACCTTC. It specifies CASSLDGDRGPSGYTF. Full variable domain (rest looked up from reference TRBV5-1 and TRBJ1-2): KAGVTQTPRYLIKTRGQQVTLSCSPISGHRSVSWYQQTPGQGLQFLFEYFSETQRNKGNFPGRFSGRQFSNSRSEMNVSTLELGDSALYLCASSLDGDRGPSGYTFGSGTRLTVV.

The table lists this clonotype with a count of one. The CDR3 coding sequence is TGTGCCAGCAGCACACAAGGGGTTAGCTCCTACGAGCAGTACTTC. Translated: CASSTQGVSSYEQYF. The J gene is TRBJ2-7, the V gene TRBV28; perhaps TRBD1 as D (5 bases). This CDR3 is built from 15 residues. Germline CDR1 and CDR2: MDHEN and SYDVKM. The germline V and J ends were trimmed by 6 bases and 0 bases, with 15 bases remaining between them.

This clonotype showed up many times. This chain links TRBV10-3 with TRBJ2-5, with a weak D call TRBD2 (6 bases). Trimming cost V 2 bases and J 2 bases, with 6 bases left between them. The CDR3 extends over 13 amino acids. Germline-derived CDR1 and CDR2 are ENHRY and SYGVKD. This CDR3 is CAISEGGQETQYF. The CDR3 DNA is TGTGCCATCAGTGAGGGGGGGCAAGAGACCCAGTACTTC.

This clonotype was counted only a few times. This chain links TRBV10-3 with TRBJ2-1, with D possibly matching TRBD1 (6 bases). Per the germline V gene, CDR1 is ENHRY and CDR2 is SYGVKD. V lost 3 bases, J lost 5 bases, and 11 bases lay in between. The CDR3 has 14 residues. CDR3 DNA sequence: TGTGCCATCAGTGATAGGGGGTACGACAATGAGCAGTTCTTC. It codes for CAISDRGYDNEQFF.

This clonotype has a handful of counts. V is TRBV20-1 and J is TRBJ2-3; 9 bases are a match to TRBD1. The CDR3 is made up of 15 amino acids. Germline V CDR1 and CDR2: DFQATT, SNEGSKA (reference sequence). J lost 3 bases, V lost 2 bases, and 6 bases had no gene match. CDR3 bases: TGCAGTGCTAGACAAACAGGGGGCGGGACAGATACGCAGTATTTT. Translated, it gives CSARQTGGGTDTQYF.

This clonotype was counted only a few times. This chain connects TRBV28 to TRBJ1-5; a weak D match, TRBD1 (6 bases). The CDR3 extends over 16 amino acids. Per germline, CDR1 MDHEN and CDR2 SYDVKM. The V end lost 7 bases, the J end lost 0 bases, and 16 bases lay between the germline ends. CDR3 in DNA: TGTGCCAGCACCACTGGGGGCCAGTTTAGCAATCAGCCCCAGCATTTT. Translating it yields CASTTGGQFSNQPQHF.

This clonotype came up many times. V gene TRBV6-6 combines with J gene TRBJ2-1; the D is unclear. Looked up from germline, CDR1 is MNHNY and CDR2 is SVGAGI (reference sequence). CDR3 length equals 12 residues. V was clipped by 0 bases and J by 8 bases, with 5 bases between them. The CDR3 DNA reads as TGTGCCAGCAGTTACTCACGGGATGAGCAGTTCTTC. Protein: CASSYSRDEQFF.

This clonotype was recorded at least ten times. The chain recombines TRBV29-1 with TRBJ2-2, with D unresolved. The ends were cut back, 0 bases at V and 3 bases at J, with 2 bases in the middle. The length of the CDR3 is 12 residues. Germline CDR1 reads SQVTM; CDR2 reads ANQGSEA. The DNA for the CDR3 is TGCAGCGTTGAAGATGACACCGGGGAGCTGTTTTTT. Amino acids: CSVEDDTGELFF.

The chain employs TRBV6-1 and TRBJ2-2; tentatively, D is TRBD1 or TRBD2 (6 bases each). The CDR3 extends over 14 amino acids. The V and J ends lost 6 bases and 7 bases respectively, with 15 bases between them. Germline loops: CDR1 MNHNS, CDR2 SASEGT. CDR3 nucleotides: TGTGCCAGCAGGAGGGGGGCAGCGGGCGGGGAGCTGTTTTTT. Its translation is CASRRGAAGGELFF.

At least ten counts were recorded for this clonotype. The V gene is TRBV7-2, the J gene TRBJ1-6; D call uncertain. V dropped 6 bases and J dropped 4 bases, with 10 bases sitting between them. This CDR3 region has 14 residues. Germline V gene sequence: CDR1 SGHTA, CDR2 FQGNSA. CDR3 sequence reads: CASSPGNYNSPLHF. DNA of the CDR3: TGTGCCAGCAGTCCGGGCAATTATAATTCACCCCTCCACTTT.

The chain joins TRBV6-5 to TRBJ2-1; D is undetermined. Between the trimmed V and J ends, which lost 1 base and 1 base, there was a span of 8 bases. Germline CDR1 is MNHEY and CDR2 is SVGAGI. The CDR3 is 15 amino acids. The CDR3 region has the DNA TGTGCCAGCAGTTACTGGGTGGGTTCCTACAATGAGCAGTTCTTC. Translating gives CASSYWVGSYNEQFF.

This clonotype was recorded many times. The chain carries TRBV5-6 and TRBJ2-3; a weak D match, TRBD2 (6 bases). Germline CDR1 SGHDT, CDR2 YYEEEE. V was cut by 1 base and J by 5 bases, with 17 bases left in between. The CDR3 has 16 amino acids. The CDR3 sequence is CASSLSGGNLLDTQYF. The CDR3, as DNA: TGTGCCAGCAGCTTGAGTGGCGGGAACTTGCTAGATACGCAGTATTTT.

This clonotype was seen ten or more times. The genes are TRBV20-1 and TRBJ2-7, with TRBD2 matching over 8 bases. This CDR3 region has 14 residues. The V gene end was trimmed by 2 bases and the J gene end by 6 bases; junction bases not matched to a gene: 9. Per germline, CDR1 DFQATT and CDR2 SNEGSKA (reference sequence). CDR3 sequence (DNA): TGCAGTGCTAGACGCGGGGGGCGCGAGGTCGAGCAGTACTTC. Amino acids: CSARRGGREVEQYF.

Many counts were recorded for this clonotype. This chain connects TRBV11-2 to TRBJ2-3; D perhaps matches TRBD2 (5 bases). CDR1 SGHAT and CDR2 FQNNGV come from the germline V gene. The CDR3 is 15 amino acids. Trimming cost V 3 bases and J 6 bases, with 16 bases left between them. CDR3 nucleotides: TGTGCCAGCAGCTTTGGGGAGAGGGCGGCGGATACGCAGTATTTT. Its translation: CASSFGERAADTQYF.

This clonotype was detected ten times or more. The chain joins TRBV7-2 to TRBJ1-1; possible D gene TRBD1, 6 bases. There are 14 residues in the CDR3. V lost 2 bases, J lost 4 bases, and 11 bases lay in between. Germline CDR1 SGHTA, CDR2 FQGNSA. CDR3 sequence: CASSLRGAATEAFF. The CDR3, as DNA: TGTGCCAGCAGCTTACGGGGGGCGGCCACTGAAGCTTTCTTT.

This clonotype was detected only a few times. The chain recombines TRBV20-1 with TRBJ2-7; tentatively, D is TRBD2 (6 bases). Trimming cost V 1 base and J 3 bases, with 7 bases left between them. This CDR3 spans 12 amino acids. The germline gives CDR1 DFQATT, CDR2 SNEGSKA (reference sequence). CDR3 residues: CSARGRDYEQYF. The CDR3, as DNA: TGCAGTGCTAGAGGGCGGGACTACGAGCAGTACTTC.

This clonotype was observed a few times. The chain uses TRBV20-1 and TRBJ1-2; TRBD1 agrees at 10 bases. There are 12 residues in the CDR3. The germline CDR1 and CDR2 sequences are DFQATT and SNEGSKA (reference sequence). After removal of 6 bases from V and 4 bases from J, the junction contained 2 bases not matched to a gene. The CDR3 is CSARQGAYGYTF. The CDR3 DNA reads TGCAGTGCCAGACAGGGGGCCTATGGCTACACCTTC.

Many counts were recorded for this clonotype. This chain joins TRBV7-2 and TRBJ1-1; D call uncertain. From germline, CDR1 is SGHTA and CDR2 FQGNSA. The CDR3 is 16 amino acids. The V and J ends lost 4 bases and 2 bases respectively, with 17 bases between them. The CDR3 region has the DNA TGTGCCAGCAGCTCAAGAGGGAGGTCTACAAACACTGAAGCTTTCTTT. Translation: CASSSRGRSTNTEAFF.

This chain connects TRBV20-1 to TRBJ2-1, with D uncertain. V lost 1 base and J 3 bases, leaving 10 bases between the germline ends. Germline V gene data show CDR1 as DFQATT and CDR2 as SNEGSKA (reference sequence). This CDR3 contains 14 residues. CDR3 protein: CSARGPIGYNEQFF. The CDR3 DNA follows: TGCAGTGCTAGAGGACCAATCGGCTACAATGAGCAGTTCTTC.

The sample holds many counts of this clonotype. The chain is built from TRBV28 and TRBJ2-3; TRBD1 aligns across 9 bases. V trimming: 2 bases; J trimming: 5 bases; junction bases outside the gene matches: 11. The CDR3 has 17 residues. Germline values: CDR1 MDHEN, CDR2 SYDVKM. CDR3 region: CASSLNSVTGGRDTQYF. CDR3 sequence (DNA): TGTGCCAGCAGTTTAAATTCTGTGACAGGGGGTAGAGATACGCAGTATTTT.

This clonotype was seen at least ten times. V and J are TRBV20-1 and TRBJ1-1; 8 bases agree with TRBD1. Germline trimming cut 6 bases from V and 11 bases from J; bases unmatched to any gene: 11. From germline, CDR1 is DFQATT and CDR2 SNEGSKA (reference sequence). The CDR3 covers 12 residues. The CDR3 DNA follows: TGCAGTGCCCAACGACAGGGGAAGTTGGCTTTCTTT. Translating it yields CSAQRQGKLAFF.

V usage is TRBV10-3 and J usage is TRBJ2-2; D gene ambiguous. Germline CDR1 ENHRY, CDR2 SYGVKD. The CDR3 contains 11 residues. V lost 3 bases and J lost 8, with 4 bases in between. The CDR3 loop is CAISDGGELFF. The CDR3 bases are TGTGCCATCAGTGACGGTGGGGAGCTGTTTTTT.

This chain joins TRBV18 and TRBJ2-5, with D hard to call. The CDR3 contains 15 residues. The germline V and J ends were trimmed by 0 bases and 2 bases, with 10 bases remaining between them. Germline loops: CDR1 KGHSH, CDR2 LQKENI. CDR3 DNA sequence: TGTGCCAGCTCACCACCGACCCGTAGACAAGAGACCCAGTACTTC. This codes for CASSPPTRRQETQYF.

The genes are TRBV6-2 or TRBV6-3 and TRBJ2-3, with no clear D. Trimming left V 8 bases short and J 2 bases short, with 14 bases between. CDR1 and CDR2 from the germline V gene are MNHEY and SVGEGT. The CDR3 loop spans 14 amino acids. The CDR3 coding sequence is TGTGCCAGCGGGAATCAGAGATTCACAGATACGCAGTATTTT. This translates into CASGNQRFTDTQYF.

This clonotype was counted at least ten times. The gene calls are TRBV4-1 and TRBJ1-1; D ambiguous. V was shortened by 0 bases and J by 0 bases, with 8 bases between the two germline ends. The CDR3 is 15 amino acids. CDR1 is MGHRA and CDR2 is YSYEKL in the germline V gene. This CDR3 reads CASSQDRRMNTEAFF. The DNA of the CDR3 is TGCGCCAGCAGCCAAGACCGACGGATGAACACTGAAGCTTTCTTT.

As regards this clonotype: Just one base apart from a much larger clone, this may be a read error. The chain is built from TRBV5-1 and TRBJ2-1; TRBD1 matches at 7 bases. V lost 4 bases and J lost 7; bases outside the gene matches: 2. Germline CDR1 and CDR2: SGHRS and YFSETQ. The CDR3 consists of 12 residues. CDR3 DNA: TGCGCCAGCAGCGACAGGGTAAATGAGCAGTTCTTC. It yields the protein CASSDRVNEQFF. The full variable domain, completed using reference TRBV5-1 and TRBJ2-1, is KAGVTQTPRYLIKTRGQQVTLSCSPISGHRSVSWYQQTPGQGLQFLFEYFSETQRNKGNFPGRFSGRQFSNSRSEMNVSTLELGDSALYLCASSDRVNEQFFGPGTRLTVL.